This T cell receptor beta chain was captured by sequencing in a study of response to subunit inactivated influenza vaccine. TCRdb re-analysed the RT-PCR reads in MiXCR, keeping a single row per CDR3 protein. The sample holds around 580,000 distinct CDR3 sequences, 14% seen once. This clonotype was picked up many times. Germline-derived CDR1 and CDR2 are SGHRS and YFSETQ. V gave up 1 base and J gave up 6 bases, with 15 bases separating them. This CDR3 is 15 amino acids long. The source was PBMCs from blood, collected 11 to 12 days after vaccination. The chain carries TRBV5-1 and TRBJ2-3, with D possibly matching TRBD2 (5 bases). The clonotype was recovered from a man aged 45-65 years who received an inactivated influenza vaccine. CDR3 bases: TGCGCCAGCAGCTTGACTAGTAAGTGGGTGGATACGCAGTATTTT. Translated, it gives CASSLTSKWVDTQYF.